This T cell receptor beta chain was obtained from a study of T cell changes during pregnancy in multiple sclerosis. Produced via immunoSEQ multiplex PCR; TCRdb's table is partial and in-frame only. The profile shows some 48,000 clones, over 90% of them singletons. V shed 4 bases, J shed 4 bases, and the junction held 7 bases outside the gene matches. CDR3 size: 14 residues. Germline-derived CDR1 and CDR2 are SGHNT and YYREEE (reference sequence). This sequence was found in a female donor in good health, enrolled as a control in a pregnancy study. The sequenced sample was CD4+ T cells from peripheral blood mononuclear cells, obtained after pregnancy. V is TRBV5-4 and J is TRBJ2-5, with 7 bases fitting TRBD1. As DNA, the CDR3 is TGTGCCAGCAGCCGACAGGGTTCGGTAGAGACCCAGTACTTC. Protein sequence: CASSRQGSVETQYF.